This TCR beta chain stems from a study of tumor-infiltrating lymphocytes in primary liver carcinoma listed by TCRdb under 2017. About the investigation overall: Five patients with histopathologically diagnosed primary liver carcinoma underwent surgical resection in China between late 2015 and 2016. Reproducibility between technical replicate repertoires was high, with correlation coefficients above 0.95 and mean shared-clone rates roughly 0.87. A total of 35 or so specimens from 5 patients underwent TCRbeta repertoire sequencing, comprising 25 or so tumor regions, 5 adjacent noncancerous liver tissues and 5 peripheral blood samples. The study combined TCRbeta repertoire sequencing, expression microarrays and whole-exome sequencing across five regions of each liver tumor, with adjacent normal tissue and blood. Of the five patients (three men and two women, aged 30 to 69 years), four had hepatocellular carcinoma and one had combined HCC and intrahepatic cholangiocarcinoma. Each sample produced roughly 3.5 to 7.5 million productive TCRbeta reads, and read depth showed no significant difference between tissue types. The five patients had tumors of stage T1-T3 N0M0, with maximum diameters ranging from roughly 4.2 to 11 cm.

TRIzol reagent was used to extract blood RNA from unsorted whole blood, while the DNeasy Blood & Tissue kit provided the germline DNA. Patients had chronic HBV infection and were treatment-naive at sampling. Before surgery, 3 to 4.5 milliliters of peripheral blood were collected into K2EDTA tubes. Remarks on this clonotype: Its antigen target is currently unknown. Given the absence of the conserved phenylalanine or tryptophan at the CDR3 end, a read error is likely.

Broad study findings and their caveats: A significantly larger repertoire fraction was made up by the top 250 clones in tumors than in blood (p = 0.039). Only 4 or 5 patients were included in the study, and the authors note that the findings should be validated in a larger study. Only the TCR beta chain was sequenced, so true repertoire diversity is likely underestimated because unpaired alpha chains were not captured. Repertoire overlap was higher between tumor regions (mean around 36%) than tumor-adjacent (approximately 17%) or tumor-blood (about 14%) pairs, consistent with antigen-driven expansion. Since the samples were bulk and unsorted, there was no way to compare CD4+ and CD8+ T cell repertoires.

Starting from around 520 ng total RNA, TCRbeta-specific cDNA was produced by reverse transcription with a constant-region primer and ProtoScript II reverse transcriptase. Three nested multiplex PCR rounds, following a slightly modified ARM-PCR procedure, were used to build the TCRbeta libraries. Sample barcodes and Illumina adapters were added in a final 25-cycle PCR with Deep VentR polymerase. Before sequencing, amplicons of 200-500 bp were gel-purified using a QIAquick gel extraction kit. An Illumina HiSeq 2500 was used to sequence the TCRbeta amplicons with 250-bp paired-end reads. On the study's bioinformatics: Quality trimming of reads was performed with Trimmomatic v0.33, and paired reads were merged with FLASH v1.2.11 so that full CDR3 sequences could be recovered. MiGEC v1.2.1b assigned V, D and J germline segments to the rearranged TCRbeta sequences. Clonotype statistics and Shannon-Wiener diversity indices were calculated with VDJtools v1.0.0. To cut down on sampling bias, every analysis after diversity analysis relied on just the 250 most abundant clonotypes from each sample. The public reads were reanalyzed by TCRdb: fastp trimming at Q25, MiXCR alignment, in-frame beta chains only. When rows share a CDR3 protein, they turn into one entry using the most common DNA and genes. These V and J calls rely on TCRdb rather than the paper's analysis. This sample is represented by some 180,000 distinct CDR3 sequences; 50% to 75% of them were singletons. The top ten clonotypes cover approximately 65% of the sample.

The sequence was obtained from a man between 40 and 49 years old with primary liver carcinoma and hepatitis B virus infection. The sequenced material came from peripheral blood.

The CDR3 region reads CASPPRKYNEQFI. The bases are TGTGCCAGCCCCCCTCGAAAGTACAATGAGCAGTTCATC. The chain is made from TRBV6-4 and TRBJ2-1, with the identity of the D gene unclear. At the junction V is shortened by 8 bases and J by 4 bases, with 12 bases in between. Via the germline V gene, CDR1 is MRHNA and CDR2 SNTAGT. The CDR3 is made up of 13 amino acids, end residues included. The sequence is cut down to CDR3 DNA, 39 bases in frame from base 1.